The 10 T cell receptor beta chains in this list originate from one sample, sequenced in a study of a mutant IDH1 vaccine in newly diagnosed glioma. No antigen is known for these receptors. Assay used: immunoSEQ multiplex PCR; TCRdb lists only in-frame clones, some missing. The sample holds fewer than 100,000 clones, roughly 90% seen once. Time point here: week 5, during vaccination. Vaccination comprised doses that each held 300 ug of mutant IDH1 20-mer peptide, plus topical imiquimod. The source was PBMCs, collected from a glioma patient whose treatment included an IDH1 peptide vaccine. Receptor source: a woman aged 50 to 60 with glioma.

The chain employs TRBV5-4 and TRBJ2-2; 7 positions agree with TRBD2. This CDR3 region has 15 residues. J gave up 2 bases and V 2 bases, and 3 bases lay outside the gene matches. In germline, CDR1 is SGHNT, CDR2 YYREEE (reference sequence). This chain's CDR3 is CASSFLAANTGELFF. The CDR3 DNA is TGTGCCAGCAGCTTCCTAGCGGCTAACACCGGGGAGCTGTTTTTT.

V is TRBV6-1 and J is TRBJ1-1, with D possibly matching TRBD1 (6 bases). V lost 8 bases, J lost 7 bases, and 11 bases lay in between. CDR1 is MNHNS, CDR2 SASEGT, per germline. The CDR3 totals 11 residues. The DNA for the CDR3 is TGTGCCAGCCTCAGGGGCATTGAAGCTTTCTTT. Amino acids: CASLRGIEAFF.

The chain couples TRBV4-2 to TRBJ1-4; a possible D gene is TRBD1 (6 bases). The V gene's germline CDR1 is LGHNA and CDR2 YNFKEQ. V dropped 1 base and J dropped 8 bases, with 11 bases sitting between them. This CDR3 region has 14 residues. CDR3 in amino acids: CASSQGGGREKLFF. The CDR3 DNA sequence: TGTGCCAGCAGCCAAGGCGGGGGGCGCGAAAAACTGTTTTTT.

In the case of this clone: The DNA is left out, because the CDR3 cannot be placed on it with certainty; the CDR3 is given as TCRdb lists it. This chain's CDR3 is CASSPEKRGGTYLCEQYF. V is TRBV21-1 and J is TRBJ2-7; the tabulated D call, TRBD2, remains unverified against the DNA. TRBV21-1 corresponds to a pseudogene. The CDR3 comprises 18 residues, both ends counted.

The chain employs TRBV15 and TRBJ2-7; 8 bases fit TRBD2. After removal of 4 bases from V and 7 bases from J, the junction contained 6 bases not matched to a gene. CDR1 is LNHNV, CDR2 YYDKDF, per germline (reference sequence). The CDR3 spans 13 residues. The CDR3: CATSIGGAGEQYF. CDR3 coding DNA: TGTGCCACCAGCATCGGGGGGGCTGGTGAGCAGTACTTC.

This clone was counted a single time. The rearrangement links TRBV5-6 to TRBJ2-5, with no clear D. Germline assignment: CDR1 SGHDT and CDR2 YYEEEE. The CDR3 is made up of 15 amino acids. Trimming shortened V by 0 bases and J by 5 bases, and 14 bases separated the two germline ends. The CDR3 DNA follows: TGTGCCAGCAGCTTGGCGTTCGGTCTTGGGGAGACCCAGTACTTC. This translates into CASSLAFGLGETQYF. The full variable domain, rest sourced from reference TRBV5-6 and TRBJ2-5, is DAGVTQSPTHLIKTRGQQVTLRCSPKSGHDTVSWYQQALGQGPQFIFQYYEEEERQRGNFPDRFSGHQFPNYSSELNVNALLLGDSALYLCASSLAFGLGETQYFGPGTRLLVL.

V usage is TRBV27 and J usage is TRBJ2-2; 11 bases match TRBD2. This CDR3 spans 16 amino acids. The germline V gene has CDR1 MNHEY and CDR2 SMNVEV (reference sequence). V dropped 6 bases and J dropped 2; count of bases not matched to a gene: 5. The CDR3 reads CASRPSGRSNTGELFF. CDR3 DNA sequence: TGTGCCAGCAGACCTAGCGGGAGGTCCAACACCGGGGAGCTGTTTTTT.

This chain joins TRBV30 and TRBJ1-5; TRBD1 aligns across 7 bases. CDR1 and CDR2 (germline): GTSNPN, SVGIG (reference sequence). The CDR3 length is 16 residues. Trimming removed 3 bases from V and 6 bases from J; junction bases left unmatched: 14. The CDR3 sequence: CAWSAPKRGPGQPQHF. DNA for the CDR3: TGTGCCTGGAGCGCCCCAAAGAGGGGGCCGGGTCAGCCCCAGCATTTT.

The chain combines TRBV29-1 with TRBJ2-7; 7 positions agree with TRBD1. The CDR3 runs to 11 residues. Trimming took 6 bases from V and 6 from J; bases not matched to a gene: 5. Germline-derived CDR1 and CDR2 are SQVTM and ANQGSEA. The CDR3: CSVDDRAEQYF. DNA of the CDR3: TGCAGCGTCGACGACAGGGCCGAGCAGTACTTC.

The rearrangement links TRBV4-1 to TRBJ1-2, with 7 bases that match TRBD1. CDR1 and CDR2 from the germline V gene are MGHRA and YSYEKL. CDR3 length equals 14 residues. V lost 5 bases, J lost 5 bases, and 8 bases stayed unmatched. In nucleotides, the CDR3 is TGCGCCAGCAGCAACCCCGGGACAGCTTATGGCTACACCTTC. Protein: CASSNPGTAYGYTF.